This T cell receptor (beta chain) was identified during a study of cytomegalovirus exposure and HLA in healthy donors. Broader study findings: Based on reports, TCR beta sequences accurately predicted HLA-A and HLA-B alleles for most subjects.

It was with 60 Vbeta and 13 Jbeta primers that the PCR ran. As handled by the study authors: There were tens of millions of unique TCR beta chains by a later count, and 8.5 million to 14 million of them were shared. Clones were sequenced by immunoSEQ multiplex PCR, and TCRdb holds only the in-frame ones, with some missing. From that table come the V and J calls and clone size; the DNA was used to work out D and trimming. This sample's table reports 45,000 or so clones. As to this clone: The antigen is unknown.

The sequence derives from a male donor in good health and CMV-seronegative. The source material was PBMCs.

The DNA for the CDR3 is TGTGCCAGCTCCCGGGACAGGGGCCTGAATCAGCCCCAGCATTTT. It is translated as CASSRDRGLNQPQHF. The chain carries TRBV18 and TRBJ1-5, with TRBD1 matching over 10 bases. Looked up from germline, CDR1 is KGHSH and CDR2 is LQKENI. With V trimmed by 6 bases and J by 4 bases, 6 bases remained unmatched. The CDR3 has 15 amino acids.